This TCR beta chain was profiled in a study of breast tumors, draining lymph nodes, adjacent tissues. Germline V CDR1 and CDR2: MNHNS, SASEGT. This CDR3 is built from 15 residues. The ends were cut back, 5 bases at V and 2 bases at J, with 13 bases in the middle. In its sample, this clonotype was seen many times. The target antigen is unknown. Axillary draining lymph nodes of breast cancer patients supplied the node samples. In TCRdb, the multiplex PCR reads were re-called with MiXCR into one record per CDR3 protein. The sample consists of under 150,000 distinct CDR3 sequences, 21% of them appearing once. Study results and limitations: Compared with lymph nodes, tumors were less diverse; compared with nontumor tissue, more.

V and J are TRBV6-1 and TRBJ1-5; D is unresolved. Sequencing was carried out using axillary lymph node tissue. This receptor was identified in a female donor with breast cancer. Some clones in this sample may be carry-over from other donors' samples. CDR3 DNA sequence: TGTGCCAGCAGTCGCCTTGGAGACGGCAATCAGCCCCAGCATTTT. The encoded protein is CASSRLGDGNQPQHF.